These 22 T cell receptor beta chains came from one sample sequenced in a study of cytomegalovirus exposure and HLA in healthy donors. The PCR made use of 60 Vbeta and 13 Jbeta primers. Clones were sequenced by immunoSEQ multiplex PCR, and TCRdb holds only the in-frame ones, with some missing. The sample holds about 120,000 clones, under 80% seen once. The sequenced sample consisted of PBMCs. The receptors come from a middle-aged woman in good health and CMV-seropositive.

The chain combines TRBV6-1 with TRBJ2-3; 8 bases are a match to TRBD1. V shed 6 bases, J shed 1 base, and the junction held 0 bases outside the gene matches. CDR3 length: 13 residues. CDR1 and CDR2 (germline): MNHNS, SASEGT. The CDR3 spells CASRDRGTDTQYF. In nucleotides, the CDR3 is TGTGCCAGCAGGGACAGGGGCACAGATACGCAGTATTTT.

This chain uses TRBV9 with TRBJ2-1; 15 bases line up with TRBD2. V was clipped by 4 bases and J by 8 bases; unmatched bases: 4. The CDR3 covers 15 residues. CDR1 SGDLS and CDR2 YYNGEE come from the germline V gene. The CDR3 nucleotides read TGTGCCAGCAGCTCTGGACTAGCGGGAGGGGATGAGCAGTTCTTC. Its translation: CASSSGLAGGDEQFF. The full variable domain, completed using reference TRBV9 and TRBJ2-1, is DSGVTQTPKHLITATGQRVTLRCSPRSGDLSVYWYQQSLDQGLQFLIQYYNGEERAKGNILERFSAQQFPDLHSELNLSSLELGDSALYFCASSSGLAGGDEQFFGPGTRLTVL.

The chain recombines TRBV6-1 with TRBJ1-5; TRBD1 matches 7 bases. Germline lookup yields CDR1 MNHNS and CDR2 SASEGT. The CDR3 runs 14 residues. V lost 6 bases to trimming and J lost 6 bases; unmatched junction nucleotides: 8. CDR3: CASRPYGTVQPQHF. CDR3 sequence (DNA): TGTGCCAGCAGACCCTACGGGACAGTTCAGCCCCAGCATTTT.

This rearrangement joins TRBV5-1 to TRBJ1-5, with 7 bases fitting TRBD1. The germline V gene has CDR1 SGHRS and CDR2 YFSETQ. This CDR3 is built from 15 residues. J lost 1 base, V lost 4 bases, and 5 bases had no gene match. CDR3 in DNA: TGCGCCAGCAGCCCGCGAGGGGGCAGCAATCAGCCCCAGCATTTT. Its protein product is CASSPRGGSNQPQHF.

This clone has a single count. The sample has other DNA sequences that encode this CDR3 too. This chain links TRBV5-4 with TRBJ2-5; 12 bases line up with TRBD2. The CDR3 runs 16 residues. J lost 2 bases, V lost 0 bases, and 2 bases had no gene match. CDR1 is SGHNT and CDR2 is YYREEE in the germline V gene (reference sequence). The CDR3 DNA sequence: TGTGCCAGCAGCTTGGGACTAGCGGGGGTTCAAGAGACCCAGTACTTC. It yields the protein CASSLGLAGVQETQYF.

For the CDR3, the DNA is TGCGCCAGCAGCCAAGATACAGGGCAAGATGGCAATCAGCCCCAGCATTTT. It translates to CASSQDTGQDGNQPQHF. The chain combines TRBV4-1 with TRBJ1-5, with D tentatively TRBD1 (6 bases). CDR1 and CDR2 from the germline V gene are MGHRA and YSYEKL. CDR3 length: 17 residues. The germline V and J ends were trimmed by 0 bases and 2 bases, with 14 bases remaining between them.

The genes are TRBV6-5 and TRBJ2-7, with D possibly matching TRBD2 (5 bases). Germline V CDR1 and CDR2: MNHEY, SVGAGI. CDR3 length equals 15 residues. Trimming pared 1 base from V and 3 bases from J, leaving 13 bases between. This chain's CDR3 is CASSYYGVSSYEQYF. CDR3 coding DNA: TGTGCCAGCAGTTACTACGGGGTTTCGAGCTACGAGCAGTACTTC.

The chain links TRBV21-1 to TRBJ2-7; the table gives TRBD2 as D, unverified against the DNA. TRBV21-1 counts as a pseudogene. This CDR3 spans 15 amino acids. The CDR3 sequence is CASPPGAGVGYEQYF. In nucleotides, the CDR3 is TGTGCCAGCCCCCCCGGAGCGGGAGTAGGCTACGAGCAGTACTTC.

The chain couples TRBV5-1 to TRBJ1-2; D ambiguous. This CDR3 has 15 residues. The V gene lost 0 bases and the J gene lost 0 bases, with 9 bases spanning the gap. CDR1 and CDR2 (germline): SGHRS, YFSETQ. CDR3 nucleotides: TGCGCCAGCAGCTTGGTGCCAGAACCTAACTATGGCTACACCTTC. It encodes CASSLVPEPNYGYTF.

The CDR3 region has the DNA TGCGCCAGCAGCCAGGGACTAGCGGGGGGAATAGCCAAAAACATTCAGTACTTC. It translates to CASSQGLAGGIAKNIQYF. The V gene is TRBV4-1, the J gene TRBJ2-4; 15 bases agree with TRBD2. The germline V gene has CDR1 MGHRA and CDR2 YSYEKL. CDR3 size: 18 residues. J lost 0 bases, V lost 3 bases, and 3 bases had no gene match.

The V and J genes are TRBV28 and TRBJ2-1; TRBD2 agrees at 9 bases. This CDR3 has 13 amino acids. Germline V lookup: CDR1 MDHEN, CDR2 SYDVKM. Trimming removed 6 bases from V and 7 bases from J; junction bases left unmatched: 4. CDR3 region: CASRVSGSNEQFF. The CDR3 DNA is TGTGCCAGCAGGGTTAGCGGGAGTAATGAGCAGTTCTTC. The whole variable domain, remainder taken from reference TRBV28 and TRBJ2-1, is DVKVTQSSRYLVKRTGEKVFLECVQDMDHENMFWYRQDPGLGLRLIYFSYDVKMKEKGDIPEGYSVSREKKERFSLILESASTNQTSMYLCASRVSGSNEQFFGPGTRLTVL.

This clone was detected only a few times. This sequence joins TRBV2 and TRBJ2-7; 8 positions agree with TRBD1. The V and J ends lost 11 bases and 0 bases, in that order; junction bases with no gene match: 6. The germline gives CDR1 SNHLY, CDR2 FYNNEI. This CDR3 comprises 13 residues. The CDR3 loop reads CAGRTGSSYEQYF. CDR3 coding DNA: TGTGCCGGAAGGACAGGGTCCTCCTACGAGCAGTACTTC.

This clone was recorded only once. The chain uses TRBV2 and TRBJ2-7; D perhaps matches TRBD1 (6 bases). This CDR3 is 15 amino acids long. The germline V gene encodes CDR1 SNHLY and CDR2 FYNNEI. With 4 bases removed from V and 0 bases from J, the gap between germline ends came to 13 bases. Here the CDR3 reads CASSARQASSYEQYF. CDR3 nucleotides: TGTGCCAGCAGTGCGCGACAGGCTAGCTCCTACGAGCAGTACTTC.

This clone occurred once. V and J are TRBV30 and TRBJ1-4, with TRBD1 matching over 7 bases. V shed 0 bases and J 3 bases; nucleotides not matched to a gene: 7. Germline CDR1 is GTSNPN and CDR2 is SVGIG (reference sequence). The CDR3 covers 16 residues. DNA for the CDR3: TGTGCCTGGAGTGTACAGGGGAGCCTTTCTAATGAAAAACTGTTTTTT. It translates to CAWSVQGSLSNEKLFF.

This clone has only one observation. This sample includes further DNA sequences coding for the same CDR3. The chain links TRBV19 to TRBJ1-1; D call uncertain. The germline V and J ends were trimmed by 2 bases and 1 base, with 11 bases remaining between them. The CDR3 totals 15 residues. Germline V gene sequence: CDR1 LNHDA, CDR2 SQIVND (reference sequence). CDR3 DNA: TGTGCCAGTAGTATAAGGCCGCGGGGGAACACTGAAGCTTTCTTT. Residues: CASSIRPRGNTEAFF.

CDR3 loop: CASSLDDRYTGELFF. CDR3 DNA: TGTGCCAGCAGCTTAGATGACAGATACACCGGGGAGCTGTTTTTT. V and J are TRBV7-9 and TRBJ2-2, with a tentative D call TRBD1 (5 bases). V was trimmed by 1 base and J by 3 bases, leaving 9 bases between them. The CDR3 loop spans 15 amino acids. The germline gives CDR1 SEHNR, CDR2 FQNEAQ (reference sequence).

The chain's CDR3 is CASSLGIQTGQGGYTF. In DNA form, the CDR3 reads TGTGCCAGCAGCTTAGGGATTCAGACAGGGCAAGGTGGCTACACCTTC. This chain joins TRBV7-2 and TRBJ1-2, with 7 bases that match TRBD1. CDR3 length: 16 residues. The germline V gene encodes CDR1 SGHTA and CDR2 FQGNSA. Trimming removed 1 base from V and 7 bases from J; junction bases left unmatched: 12.

This chain joins TRBV29-1 and TRBJ1-4, with unresolved D. The germline V gene has CDR1 SQVTM and CDR2 ANQGSEA. This CDR3 is 10 amino acids long. Trimming removed 4 bases from V and 8 bases from J, with 5 bases in between. CDR3 loop: CSVGAEKLFF. The CDR3 region has the DNA TGCAGCGTTGGGGCCGAAAAACTGTTTTTT.

In this sample, this clone turned up a few times. V usage is TRBV4-3 and J usage is TRBJ2-7; the match to TRBD2 covers 8 bases. Germline V gene sequence: CDR1 LGHNA, CDR2 YSLEER. Trimming removed 0 bases from V and 3 bases from J; junction bases left unmatched: 7. The CDR3 is 16 residues long. Here the CDR3 DNA reads TGCGCCAGCAGCCAAGATTTGCGGGGGGCCAACTACGAGCAGTACTTC. Translated, it gives CASSQDLRGANYEQYF.

The V and J genes are TRBV28 and TRBJ1-1; no clear D. In germline, CDR1 is MDHEN, CDR2 SYDVKM. V lost 11 bases to trimming and J lost 8 bases, with 15 bases between them. This CDR3 region has 11 residues. The CDR3 here is CAANWEGEAFF. Here the CDR3 DNA reads TGTGCCGCAAATTGGGAGGGAGAAGCTTTCTTT.

The chain combines TRBV27 with TRBJ2-1; TRBD1 aligns across 7 bases. Losses at the gene ends were 6 bases for V and 0 bases for J; bases not matched to a gene: 8. There are 16 residues in the CDR3. Germline CDR1 MNHEY, CDR2 SMNVEV (reference sequence). The CDR3 sequence is CASSRGGPSSYNEQFF. In nucleotides, the CDR3 is TGTGCCAGCAGCCGAGGGGGCCCGAGCTCCTACAATGAGCAGTTCTTC.

The V and J genes are TRBV6-5 and TRBJ2-1, with D unclear. Germline V lookup: CDR1 MNHEY, CDR2 SVGAGI. This CDR3 is built from 11 residues. V lost 10 bases to trimming and J lost 10 bases, with 14 bases between them. The CDR3 nucleotides read TGTGCCACGTCATCCGGGTTCGAGCAGTTCTTC. Translation: CATSSGFEQFF.